This TCR beta chain emerged from a study of tumor-infiltrating lymphocytes in primary liver carcinoma. Study outcomes and limitations: Presence in all five tumor regions was observed for only about 7-25% of top clones.

Comment on this clonotype: Its antigen remains unidentified. Germline is not matched at one junction end, which may reflect a read error.

Unsorted bulk tissue of about 17-32 mg yielded co-extracted RNA and DNA. Subjects presented with primary liver carcinoma managed by surgical resection. Priming with a constant-region primer yielded TCR beta cDNA from 400 to 550 ng total RNA. Three nested multiplex PCR rounds of slightly modified ARM-PCR generated TCR beta libraries. The first two PCR rounds used TRBV1-TRBV30 forward primers with a C-beta reverse primer, about 10 cycles each. From the multiplex PCR reads, TCRdb called clonotypes with MiXCR, one entry per CDR3 protein. The sample includes about 210,000 distinct CDR3 sequences, approximately 86% of them seen just once. Germline V lookup: CDR1 LGHNA, CDR2 YSLEER. The CDR3 has 13 residues.

The receptor comes from a middle-aged man with primary liver carcinoma and hepatitis B virus infection. J is TRBJ1-5 and V is TRBV4-3, with D unclear. The sequenced sample consisted of tumor tissue from primary liver carcinoma. CDR3 amino acids: CASRQKVHQPQHF. The CDR3 region has the DNA TGCGCCAGCCGCCAAAAAGTACATCAGCCCCAGCATTTT.